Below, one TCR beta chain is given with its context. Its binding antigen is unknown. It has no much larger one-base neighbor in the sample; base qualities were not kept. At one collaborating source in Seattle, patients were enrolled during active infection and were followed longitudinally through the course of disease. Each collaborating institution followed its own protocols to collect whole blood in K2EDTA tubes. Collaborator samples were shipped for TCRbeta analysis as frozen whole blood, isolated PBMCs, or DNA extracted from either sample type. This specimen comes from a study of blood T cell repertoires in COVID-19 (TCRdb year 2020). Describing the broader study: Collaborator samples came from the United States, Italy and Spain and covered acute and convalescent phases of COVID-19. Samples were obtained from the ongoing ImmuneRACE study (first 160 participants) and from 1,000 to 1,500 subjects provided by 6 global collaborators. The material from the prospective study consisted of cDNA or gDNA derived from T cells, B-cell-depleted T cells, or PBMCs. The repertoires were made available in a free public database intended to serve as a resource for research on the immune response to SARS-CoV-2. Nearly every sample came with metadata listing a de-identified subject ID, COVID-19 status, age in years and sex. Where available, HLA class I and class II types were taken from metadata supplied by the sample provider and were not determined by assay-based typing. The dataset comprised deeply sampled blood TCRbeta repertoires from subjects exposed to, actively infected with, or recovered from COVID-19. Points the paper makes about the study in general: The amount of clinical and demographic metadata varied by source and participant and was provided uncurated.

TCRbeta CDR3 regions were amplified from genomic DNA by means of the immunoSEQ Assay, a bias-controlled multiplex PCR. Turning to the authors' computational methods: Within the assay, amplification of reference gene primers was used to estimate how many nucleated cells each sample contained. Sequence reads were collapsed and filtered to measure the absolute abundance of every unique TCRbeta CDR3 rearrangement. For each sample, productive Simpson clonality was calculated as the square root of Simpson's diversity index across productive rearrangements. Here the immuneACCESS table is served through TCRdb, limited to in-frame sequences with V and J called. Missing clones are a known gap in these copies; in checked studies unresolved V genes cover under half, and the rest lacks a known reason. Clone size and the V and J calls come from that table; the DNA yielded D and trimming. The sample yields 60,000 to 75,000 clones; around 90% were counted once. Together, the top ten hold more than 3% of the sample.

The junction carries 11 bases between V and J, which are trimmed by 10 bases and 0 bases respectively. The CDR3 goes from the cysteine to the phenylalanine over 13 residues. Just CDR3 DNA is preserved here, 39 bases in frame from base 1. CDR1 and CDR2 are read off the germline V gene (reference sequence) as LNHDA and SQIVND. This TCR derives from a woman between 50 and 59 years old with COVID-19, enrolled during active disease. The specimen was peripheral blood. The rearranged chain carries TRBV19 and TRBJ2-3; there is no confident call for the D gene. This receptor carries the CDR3 CATAGDSTDTQYF. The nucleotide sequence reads TGTGCCACCGCAGGCGATAGCACAGATACGCAGTATTTT.